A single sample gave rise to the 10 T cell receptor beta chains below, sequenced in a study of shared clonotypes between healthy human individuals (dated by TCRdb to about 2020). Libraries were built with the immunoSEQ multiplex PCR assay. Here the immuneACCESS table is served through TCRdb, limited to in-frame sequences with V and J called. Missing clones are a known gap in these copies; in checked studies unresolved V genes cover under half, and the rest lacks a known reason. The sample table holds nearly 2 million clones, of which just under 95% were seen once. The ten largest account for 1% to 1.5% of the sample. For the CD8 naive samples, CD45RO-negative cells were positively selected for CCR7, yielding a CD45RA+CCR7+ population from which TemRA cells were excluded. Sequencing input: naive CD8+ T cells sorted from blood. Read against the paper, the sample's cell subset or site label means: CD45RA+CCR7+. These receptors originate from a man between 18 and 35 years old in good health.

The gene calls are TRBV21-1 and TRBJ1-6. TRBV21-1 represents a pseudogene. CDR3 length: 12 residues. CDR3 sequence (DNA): TGTGCCAGCAGCAATAGGGATTCACCCCTCCACTTT. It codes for CASSNRDSPLHF.

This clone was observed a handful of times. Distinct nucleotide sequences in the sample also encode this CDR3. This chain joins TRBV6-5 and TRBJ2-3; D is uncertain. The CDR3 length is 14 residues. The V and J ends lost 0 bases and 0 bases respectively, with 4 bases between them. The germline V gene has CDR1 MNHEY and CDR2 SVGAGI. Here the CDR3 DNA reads TGTGCCAGCAGTTACTCGGGGAGCACAGATACGCAGTATTTT. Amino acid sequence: CASSYSGSTDTQYF.

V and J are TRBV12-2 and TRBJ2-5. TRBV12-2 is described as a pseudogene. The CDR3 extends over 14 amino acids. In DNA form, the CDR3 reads TGTGCAAGTCGCTTAGTTCGGCACCAAGAGACCCAGTACTTC. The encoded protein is CASRLVRHQETQYF.

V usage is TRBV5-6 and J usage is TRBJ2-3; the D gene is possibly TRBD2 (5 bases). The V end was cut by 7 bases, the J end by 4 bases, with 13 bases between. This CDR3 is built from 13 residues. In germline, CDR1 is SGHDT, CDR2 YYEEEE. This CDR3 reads CASSFEGADTQYF. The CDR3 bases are TGTGCCAGCTCATTCGAGGGAGCAGATACGCAGTATTTT.

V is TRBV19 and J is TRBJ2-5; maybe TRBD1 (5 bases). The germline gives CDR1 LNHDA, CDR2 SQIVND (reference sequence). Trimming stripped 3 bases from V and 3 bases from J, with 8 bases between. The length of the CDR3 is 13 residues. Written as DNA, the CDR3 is TGTGCCAGTAGTATGGGGCCAGAAGAGACCCAGTACTTC. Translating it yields CASSMGPEETQYF.

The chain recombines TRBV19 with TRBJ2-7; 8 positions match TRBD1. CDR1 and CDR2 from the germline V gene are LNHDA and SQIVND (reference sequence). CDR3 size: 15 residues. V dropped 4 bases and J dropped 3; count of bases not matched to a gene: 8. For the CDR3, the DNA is TGTGCCAGTAGTACACTGGGACAGGCGCTCTACGAGCAGTACTTC. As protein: CASSTLGQALYEQYF.

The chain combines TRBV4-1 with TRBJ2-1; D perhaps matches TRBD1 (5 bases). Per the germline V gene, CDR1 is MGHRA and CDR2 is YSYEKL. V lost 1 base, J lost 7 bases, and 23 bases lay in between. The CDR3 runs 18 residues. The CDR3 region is CASSQAAGFVGVENEQFF. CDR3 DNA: TGCGCCAGCAGCCAAGCAGCCGGGTTCGTAGGGGTTGAGAATGAGCAGTTCTTC.

In DNA form, the CDR3 reads TGTGCCAGCAGTGTCCGGCCCTGGGGGCCAGGGGGCCACAATGAGCAGTTCTTC. It encodes CASSVRPWGPGGHNEQFF. The rearrangement joins TRBV6-1 to TRBJ2-1, with 8 bases aligning to TRBD1. V lost 4 bases and J lost 5; bases outside the gene matches: 16. The germline gives CDR1 MNHNS, CDR2 SASEGT. The CDR3 totals 18 residues.

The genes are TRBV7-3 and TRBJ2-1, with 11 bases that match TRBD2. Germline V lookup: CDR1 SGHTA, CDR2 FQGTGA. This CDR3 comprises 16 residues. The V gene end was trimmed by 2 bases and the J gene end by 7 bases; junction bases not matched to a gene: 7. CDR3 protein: CASSLGTSGGGNEQFF. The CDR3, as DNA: TGTGCCAGCAGCTTAGGAACTAGCGGGGGAGGGAATGAGCAGTTCTTC.

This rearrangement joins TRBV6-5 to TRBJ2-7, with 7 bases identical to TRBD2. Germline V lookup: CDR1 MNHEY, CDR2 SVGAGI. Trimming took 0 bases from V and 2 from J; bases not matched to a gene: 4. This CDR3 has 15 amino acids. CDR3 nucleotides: TGTGCCAGCAGTTACTCGTCTAGCGGAGCCTACGAGCAGTACTTC. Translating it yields CASSYSSSGAYEQYF.